One and the same sample provided the 27 T cell receptor beta chains below, sequenced in a study of shared clonotypes between healthy human individuals (dated by TCRdb to about 2020). The library was produced with the immunoSEQ multiplex PCR assay. TCRdb holds this immuneACCESS table with in-frame rearrangements only. Some clones are missing; in checked studies, unresolved V genes explain under half, and the rest has no known cause. This sample holds around 1,900,000 clones; around 93% were observed only once. Approximately 1.6% of the sample comes from the top ten. For the CD8 naive samples, CD45RO-negative cells were positively selected for CCR7, yielding a CD45RA+CCR7+ population from which TemRA cells were excluded. Sequencing was done on a sample of naive CD8+ T cells from PBMCs. Read against the paper, the sample's cell subset or site label means: CD45RA+CCR7+. Receptors were obtained from a man aged 18 to 29 in good health. Some clones in this sample may be carry-over from other donors' samples.

The chain couples TRBV13 to TRBJ2-7; unclear D gene. Germline V lookup: CDR1 PRHDT, CDR2 FYEKMQ (reference sequence). The CDR3 has 12 amino acids. V lost 5 bases, J lost 7 bases, and 12 bases lay in between. This chain's CDR3 is CASSQYRAEQYF. The CDR3 DNA sequence: TGTGCCAGCAGCCAGTATCGGGCGGAGCAGTACTTC.

The chain couples TRBV11-2 to TRBJ1-3; a weak D match, TRBD1 (5 bases). Germline V gene data show CDR1 as SGHAT and CDR2 as FQNNGV. Trimming cost V 5 bases and J 0 bases, with 17 bases left between them. This CDR3 is built from 17 residues. As DNA, the CDR3 is TGTGCCAGCAGCGTTAGTGGGACGGGGAGCTCTGGAAACACCATATATTTT. Protein: CASSVSGTGSSGNTIYF.

The gene calls are TRBV4-2 and TRBJ2-3, with a possible D match to TRBD2 (6 bases). Trimming took off 1 base at V and 2 bases at J, with 13 bases between the two ends. CDR1 LGHNA and CDR2 YNFKEQ come from the germline V gene. CDR3 length equals 16 residues. This CDR3 is CASSQGELATTDTQYF. In nucleotides, the CDR3 is TGTGCCAGCAGCCAAGGGGAACTAGCAACCACAGATACGCAGTATTTT.

The chain carries TRBV19 and TRBJ2-7, with 7 nucleotides matching TRBD1. The V segment lost 2 bases and the J segment 0 bases; nucleotides outside the gene matches: 4. The CDR3 loop spans 15 amino acids. Germline V gives CDR1 LNHDA, CDR2 SQIVND (reference sequence). The CDR3 DNA sequence: TGTGCCAGTAGTATACCGACAGGGCTCTCCTACGAGCAGTACTTC. Its protein is CASSIPTGLSYEQYF.

V and J are TRBV9 and TRBJ2-4; D perhaps matches TRBD2 (5 bases). V lost 5 bases to trimming and J lost 0 bases, with 9 bases between them. The CDR3 extends over 14 amino acids. CDR1 is SGDLS, CDR2 YYNGEE, per germline. The CDR3 nucleotides are TGTGCCAGCAGTCCCGGACTAGCCAAAAACATTCAGTACTTC. As protein: CASSPGLAKNIQYF.

The chain uses TRBV9 and TRBJ2-7; TRBD1 matches 7 bases. The length of the CDR3 is 14 residues. Germline V gene lookup returns CDR1 SGDLS and CDR2 YYNGEE. With 4 bases clipped from V and 0 bases from J, the junction kept 4 bases outside the gene matches. This chain's CDR3 is CASSTGDSSYEQYF. The CDR3 region has the DNA TGTGCCAGCAGCACAGGGGACAGCTCCTACGAGCAGTACTTC.

The chain links TRBV28 to TRBJ2-1; 10 bases fit TRBD1. V shed 8 bases, J shed 4 bases, and the junction held 8 bases outside the gene matches. The germline gives CDR1 MDHEN, CDR2 SYDVKM. The CDR3 has 15 residues. In DNA, the CDR3 is TGTGCCAGCCAAGGGGACAGGGGCCCTTACAATGAGCAGTTCTTC. Protein product: CASQGDRGPYNEQFF. Complete variable domain (other parts from reference TRBV28 and TRBJ2-1): DVKVTQSSRYLVKRTGEKVFLECVQDMDHENMFWYRQDPGLGLRLIYFSYDVKMKEKGDIPEGYSVSREKKERFSLILESASTNQTSMYLCASQGDRGPYNEQFFGPGTRLTVL.

This chain connects TRBV19 to TRBJ2-1; 7 positions match TRBD2. CDR3 size: 15 residues. CDR1 LNHDA and CDR2 SQIVND come from the germline V gene (reference sequence). After removal of 5 bases from V and 3 bases from J, the junction contained 7 bases not matched to a gene. Written as DNA, the CDR3 is TGTGCCAGTAGTTCGGCTAGCGGTATCTACAATGAGCAGTTCTTC. Amino acid sequence: CASSSASGIYNEQFF. Full variable domain (outside the CDR3, taken from reference TRBV19 and TRBJ2-1): DGGITQSPKYLFRKEGQNVTLSCEQNLNHDAMYWYRQDPGQGLRLIYYSQIVNDFQKGDIAEGYSVSREKKESFPLTVTSAQKNPTAFYLCASSSASGIYNEQFFGPGTRLTVL.

This chain links TRBV2 with TRBJ1-5, with 9 bases fitting TRBD1. CDR3 length equals 15 residues. Looked up from germline, CDR1 is SNHLY and CDR2 is FYNNEI. V shed 2 bases and J 6 bases; nucleotides not matched to a gene: 5. CDR3 nucleotides: TGTGCCAGCAGTGAACACAGGGGGCGGCCTCAGCCCCAGCATTTT. Amino acid sequence: CASSEHRGRPQPQHF.

This chain joins TRBV6-5 and TRBJ2-1; D uncertain. The CDR3 extends over 15 amino acids. Trimming took 6 bases from V and 5 from J, leaving 17 bases between them. Germline-derived CDR1 and CDR2 are MNHEY and SVGAGI. The chain's CDR3 is CASSPLRVRDNEQFF. The DNA of the CDR3 is TGTGCCAGCAGCCCCCTACGGGTACGGGACAATGAGCAGTTCTTC.

The V call is TRBV28, the J call TRBJ2-5; 10 nucleotides match TRBD2. The J segment lost 5 bases and the V segment lost 3 bases, leaving 15 bases of the junction unmatched. Germline V gives CDR1 MDHEN, CDR2 SYDVKM. The CDR3 sequence is 18 residues long. The CDR3 here is CASSFPPTSGLGGETQYF. CDR3 DNA sequence: TGTGCCAGCAGTTTCCCCCCGACTAGCGGGCTGGGGGGGGAGACCCAGTACTTC.

This clone was recorded only once. The rearrangement links TRBV27 to TRBJ1-1; 7 positions agree with TRBD1. The germline V gene has CDR1 MNHEY and CDR2 SMNVEV (reference sequence). The CDR3 has 17 amino acids. V was clipped by 3 bases and J by 0 bases; unmatched bases: 10. The CDR3 here is CASSLNRGQPMNTEAFF. The DNA of the CDR3 is TGTGCCAGCAGTTTGAACCGGGGACAGCCCATGAACACTGAAGCTTTCTTT.

The genes are TRBV19 and TRBJ2-1; tentative D call: TRBD1 (5 bases). Deletions cut 7 bases from V and 1 base from J, with 20 bases between. The germline V gene encodes CDR1 LNHDA and CDR2 SQIVND (reference sequence). The CDR3 runs 17 residues. CDR3 residues: CASTPRPQGWSYNEQFF. The CDR3 DNA reads as TGTGCCAGTACTCCCCGGCCCCAGGGCTGGTCCTACAATGAGCAGTTCTTC.

The chain recombines TRBV9 with TRBJ1-2; 7 bases fit TRBD1. This CDR3 is 18 amino acids long. Germline lookup yields CDR1 SGDLS and CDR2 YYNGEE. Germline trimming cut 3 bases from V and 3 bases from J; bases unmatched to any gene: 17. The CDR3 DNA sequence: TGTGCCAGCAGCGGCCTATCGACAGGGCCCCCCCCTGACTATGGCTACACCTTC. This gives the protein CASSGLSTGPPPDYGYTF.

The chain uses TRBV2 and TRBJ2-3; 10 nucleotides match TRBD2. Germline CDR1 and CDR2: SNHLY and FYNNEI. The trim removed 10 bases at V and 1 base at J, leaving 5 bases unmatched. The CDR3 runs 14 residues. The CDR3 nucleotides read TGTGCCAAGCCGGGACTAGCGCGCACAGATACGCAGTATTTT. It yields the protein CAKPGLARTDTQYF.

The rearrangement uses TRBV7-9 and TRBJ1-1; D uncertain. The CDR3 is made up of 12 amino acids. V shed 1 base and J shed 6 bases, with 6 bases lying between them. The germline V gene encodes CDR1 SEHNR and CDR2 FQNEAQ (reference sequence). Here the CDR3 reads CASSLDNPEAFF. CDR3 DNA: TGTGCCAGCAGCTTAGATAACCCTGAAGCTTTCTTT.

The chain couples TRBV11-2 to TRBJ2-1; TRBD2 matches at 7 bases. CDR3 length equals 16 residues. Trimming at V came to 1 base and at J to 0 bases, leaving 3 bases not matched to a gene. Germline V gene data show CDR1 as SGHAT and CDR2 as FQNNGV. Here the CDR3 DNA reads TGTGCCAGCAGCTTAGGACTAGCAAACTCCTACAATGAGCAGTTCTTC. Amino acid sequence: CASSLGLANSYNEQFF. The full variable domain, completed using reference TRBV11-2 and TRBJ2-1, is EAGVAQSPRYKIIEKRQSVAFWCNPISGHATLYWYQQILGQGPKLLIQFQNNGVVDDSQLPKDRFSAERLKGVDSTLKIQPAKLEDSAVYLCASSLGLANSYNEQFFGPGTRLTVL.

The chain employs TRBV28 and TRBJ2-7; 9 bases map to TRBD2. Germline V CDR1 and CDR2: MDHEN, SYDVKM. The CDR3 is 16 amino acids. With V trimmed by 6 bases and J by 3 bases, 12 bases remained unmatched. DNA for the CDR3: TGTGCCAGCAGCCCCCTAGGGCGGGAGGGTGTCTACGAGCAGTACTTC. It codes for CASSPLGREGVYEQYF. Full variable domain (outside the CDR3, taken from reference TRBV28 and TRBJ2-7): DVKVTQSSRYLVKRTGEKVFLECVQDMDHENMFWYRQDPGLGLRLIYFSYDVKMKEKGDIPEGYSVSREKKERFSLILESASTNQTSMYLCASSPLGREGVYEQYFGPGTRLTVT.

The chain carries TRBV14 and TRBJ2-3; 14 bases are shared with TRBD2. The CDR3 has 19 amino acids. After removal of 1 base from V and 4 bases from J, the junction contained 10 bases not matched to a gene. Germline V CDR1 and CDR2: SGHDN, FVKESK. CDR3 protein: CASSQGGTSGSFPPDTQYF. For the CDR3, the DNA is TGTGCCAGCAGCCAAGGAGGGACTAGCGGGAGTTTCCCCCCAGATACGCAGTATTTT.

The genes are TRBV19 and TRBJ1-2; no definite D call. The V and J ends lost 1 base and 0 bases respectively, with 18 bases between them. This CDR3 spans 18 amino acids. Germline CDR1 reads LNHDA; CDR2 reads SQIVND (reference sequence). The chain's CDR3 is CASSIAVRTHLANYGYTF. CDR3 nucleotides: TGTGCCAGTAGTATAGCGGTGAGGACTCATTTAGCTAACTATGGCTACACCTTC.

The chain couples TRBV6-6 to TRBJ1-1; D is ambiguous. Trimming removed 6 bases at V and 0 bases at J, with 8 bases between. The germline CDR1 and CDR2 sequences are MNHNY and SVGAGI (reference sequence). This CDR3 comprises 13 residues. The CDR3, as DNA: TGTGCCAGCAGCCTTACACTGAACACTGAAGCTTTCTTT. It codes for CASSLTLNTEAFF.

The chain joins TRBV27 to TRBJ2-5; unclear D gene. Trimming cost V 3 bases and J 0 bases, with 8 bases left between them. The germline CDR1 and CDR2 sequences are MNHEY and SMNVEV (reference sequence). The CDR3 covers 14 residues. CDR3 nucleotide sequence: TGTGCCAGCAGTTTGTTGGCGAACCAAGAGACCCAGTACTTC. Translating gives CASSLLANQETQYF.

The J gene is TRBJ2-1, the V gene TRBV7-3; D is unresolved. CDR1 is SGHTA and CDR2 is FQGTGA in the germline V gene. This CDR3 comprises 13 residues. Trimming stripped 4 bases from V and 5 bases from J, with 9 bases between. The CDR3 nucleotides read TGTGCCAGCAGCTCCTCACTCGACAATGAGCAGTTCTTC. It encodes CASSSSLDNEQFF.

V and J are TRBV6-1 and TRBJ1-5; 8 bases line up with TRBD1. V lost 0 bases, J lost 6 bases, and 13 bases stayed unmatched. CDR1 is MNHNS, CDR2 SASEGT, per germline. The CDR3 has 18 residues. The CDR3 DNA is TGTGCCAGCAGTGAAGCGGGGACCTACAACAGGGGGAGTCAGCCCCAGCATTTT. Translated, it gives CASSEAGTYNRGSQPQHF.

The chain uses TRBV4-1 and TRBJ1-5, with D possibly TRBD1 on 5 matching bases. The CDR3 consists of 15 residues. Deletions cut 4 bases from V and 0 bases from J, with 10 bases between. Germline assignment: CDR1 MGHRA and CDR2 YSYEKL. The CDR3 DNA sequence: TGCGCCAGCAGCCTCAGGGATAATAGCAATCAGCCCCAGCATTTT. Amino acid sequence: CASSLRDNSNQPQHF.

This chain uses TRBV4-3 with TRBJ1-1; possibly TRBD1 for D (5 bases). The V end lost 1 base, the J end lost 1 base, and 13 bases lay between the germline ends. CDR1 and CDR2 (germline): LGHNA, YSLEER. CDR3 size: 16 residues. For the CDR3, the DNA is TGCGCCAGCAGCCAAGGAGAGGGACCGAAGAACACTGAAGCTTTCTTT. Its translation: CASSQGEGPKNTEAFF.

This CDR3 is CASSQVGLLSNQPQHF. CDR3 coding DNA: TGCGCCAGCAGCCAAGTGGGGCTCCTTAGCAATCAGCCCCAGCATTTT. The V and J genes are TRBV4-1 and TRBJ1-5, with D perhaps matching TRBD1 (5 bases). The germline V and J ends were trimmed by 1 base and 0 bases, with 10 bases remaining between them. The CDR3 is made up of 16 amino acids. From germline, CDR1 is MGHRA and CDR2 YSYEKL.